A single TCR beta chain is shown here with its context. Its target is unknown. The study ran its PCR with 60 Vbeta and 13 Jbeta primers. TCRdb keeps only in-frame clones here, not all; method: immunoSEQ multiplex PCR. Among about 72,000 clones listed, 60% to 75% were seen once. The entry originates in a study of cytomegalovirus exposure and HLA in healthy donors. The overall study: Inside one of the first data releases sat some 93 million unique TCRs taken from HLA-typed donors. Study results and limitations: Within a later analysis, the majority of CMV-associated TCR beta chains appeared HLA-restricted.

Germline CDR1 SGHTA, CDR2 FQGNSA. V shed 1 base and J 3 bases; nucleotides not matched to a gene: 9. CDR3 length equals 18 residues. The gene calls are TRBV7-2 and TRBJ2-3; 11 bases map to TRBD2. The sequence derives from a man between 40 and 49 years old in good health and CMV-seropositive. The sequenced sample was PBMCs. As DNA, the CDR3 is TGTGCCAGCAGCTTAGTTGCTAGCGGGGGGAGGAAAACAGATACGCAGTATTTT. Encoded protein: CASSLVASGGRKTDTQYF.